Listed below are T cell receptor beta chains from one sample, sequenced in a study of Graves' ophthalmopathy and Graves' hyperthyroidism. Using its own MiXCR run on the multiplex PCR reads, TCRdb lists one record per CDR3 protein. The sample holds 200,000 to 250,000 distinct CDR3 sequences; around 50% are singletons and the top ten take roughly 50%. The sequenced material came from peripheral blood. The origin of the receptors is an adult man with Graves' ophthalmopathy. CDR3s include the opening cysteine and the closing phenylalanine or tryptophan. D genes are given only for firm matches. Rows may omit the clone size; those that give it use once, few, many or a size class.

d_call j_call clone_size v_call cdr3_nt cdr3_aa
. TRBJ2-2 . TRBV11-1 TGTGCCAGCAGCTCGACCGAACGGGAAAGGACCGGGGAGCTGTTTTTT CASSSTERERTGELFF
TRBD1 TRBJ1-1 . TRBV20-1 TGCAGTGCTAAACAGGGGGCAGACACTGAAGCTTTCTTT CSAKQGADTEAFF
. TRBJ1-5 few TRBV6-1 TGTGCCAGCAGCAGACACAGGGACAGCAATCAGCCCCAGCATTTT CASSRHRDSNQPQHF
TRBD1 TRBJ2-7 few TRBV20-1 TGCAGTGCTTTGGGACAGGGGGCGAGTAGGTACGAGCAGTACTTC CSALGQGASRYEQYF
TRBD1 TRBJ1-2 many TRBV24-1 TGTGCCACCAGTGATCCCGGGACAGGCTATGGCTACACCTTC CATSDPGTGYGYTF
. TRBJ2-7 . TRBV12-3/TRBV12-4 TGTGCCAGCAGATACCGGGGTCTCGAGCAGTACTTC CASRYRGLEQYF
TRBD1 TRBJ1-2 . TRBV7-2 TGTGCCAGCAGCTCACAGGGGGCTCGGAGATATGGCTACACCTTC CASSSQGARRYGYTF
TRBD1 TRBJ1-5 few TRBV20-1 TGCAGTGCCAAAACGGCGGGACAGGGGCTATCACGGCCCCAGCATTTT CSAKTAGQGLSRPQHF
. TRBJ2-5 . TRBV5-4 TGTGCCAGCAGCGCCCCGGTAGGGCAAGAGACCCAGTACTTC CASSAPVGQETQYF
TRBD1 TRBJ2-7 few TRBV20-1 TGCAGTGCTAGAGGGGGGGACAGGGTCTACGAGCAGTACTTC CSARGGDRVYEQYF
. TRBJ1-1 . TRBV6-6 TGTGCCAGCAGTTACGCGAGAGAAGCTTTCTTT CASSYAREAFF
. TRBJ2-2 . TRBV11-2 TGTGCCAGCGGGAAGGGTATGGCCGGGGAGCTGTTTTTT CASGKGMAGELFF
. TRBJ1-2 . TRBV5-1 TGCGCCAGCAGCTTGGACCCGGGGACCTCTAACTATGGCTACACCTTC CASSLDPGTSNYGYTF
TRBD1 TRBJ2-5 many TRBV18 TGTGCCAGCTCCAGGGGGAGAGAGACCCAGTACTTC CASSRGRETQYF
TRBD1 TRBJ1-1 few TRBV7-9 TGTGCCAGCAGCTTATGGGGACAGCGCACTGAAGCTTTCTTT CASSLWGQRTEAFF
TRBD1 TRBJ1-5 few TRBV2 TGTGCCAGCAGCGTTGACAGGGGAGCCAATCAGCCCCAGCATTTT CASSVDRGANQPQHF
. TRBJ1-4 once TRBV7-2 TGTGCCAGCAGCCCTTCTTCCGGGACGGATAATGAAAAACTGTTTTTT CASSPSSGTDNEKLFF
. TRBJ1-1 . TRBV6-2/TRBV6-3 TGTGCCAGCAGTTACTTCGGTGGTGGGACTGAAGCTTTCTTT CASSYFGGGTEAFF
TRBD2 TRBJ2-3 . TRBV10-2 TGCGCCAGCAGTGATCTTCTAGCGGGAGCAGATACGCAGTATTTT CASSDLLAGADTQYF
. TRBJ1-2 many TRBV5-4 TGTGCCAGCAGCCTAGCAAAGTCTAACTATGGCTACACCTTC CASSLAKSNYGYTF
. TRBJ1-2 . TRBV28 TGTGCCAGCAGTTTACCAGGGCACTATGGCTACACCTTC CASSLPGHYGYTF
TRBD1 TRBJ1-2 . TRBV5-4 TGTGCCAGCAGCCCCCGCGACAGGGGACGTGGCTACACCTTC CASSPRDRGRGYTF